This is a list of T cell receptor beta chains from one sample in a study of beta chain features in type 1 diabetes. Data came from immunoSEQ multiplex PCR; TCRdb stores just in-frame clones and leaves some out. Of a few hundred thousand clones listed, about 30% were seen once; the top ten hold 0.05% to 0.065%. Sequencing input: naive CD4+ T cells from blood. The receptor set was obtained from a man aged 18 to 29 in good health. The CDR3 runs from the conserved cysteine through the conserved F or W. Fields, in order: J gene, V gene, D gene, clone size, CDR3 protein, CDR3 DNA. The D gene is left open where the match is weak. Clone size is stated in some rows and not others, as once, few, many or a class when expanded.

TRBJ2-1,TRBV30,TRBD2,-,CAWKSLTSAHNEQFF,TGTGCCTGGAAGTCGCTGACTAGCGCCCACAATGAGCAGTTCTTC
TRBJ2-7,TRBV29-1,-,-,CSVVRAEGQYEQYF,TGCAGCGTTGTGCGGGCGGAGGGTCAATACGAGCAGTACTTC
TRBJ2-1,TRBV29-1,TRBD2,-,CSAGLANEQFF,TGCAGCGCCGGACTAGCAAATGAGCAGTTCTTC
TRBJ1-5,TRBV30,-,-,CAWSVDSRRQPQHF,TGTGCCTGGAGTGTAGACTCTCGGCGTCAGCCCCAGCATTTT
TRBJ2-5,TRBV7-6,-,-,CASSSLNFETQYF,TGTGCCAGCAGCTCGCTAAATTTTGAGACCCAGTACTTC
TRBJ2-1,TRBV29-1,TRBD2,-,CSAGLAGGESYNEQFF,TGCAGCGCGGGACTAGCGGGAGGTGAATCCTACAATGAGCAGTTCTTC
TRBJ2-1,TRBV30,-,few,CAWSAGSGGGSYNEQFF,TGTGCCTGGAGTGCCGGGAGTGGAGGCGGCTCCTACAATGAGCAGTTCTTC
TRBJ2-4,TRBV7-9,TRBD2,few,CASGRMYSGSRNIQYF,TGTGCCAGCGGTCGCATGTATAGCGGGAGTAGGAACATTCAGTACTTC
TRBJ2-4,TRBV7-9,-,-,CASSTQLAKNIQYF,TGTGCCAGCAGCACACAATTAGCCAAAAACATTCAGTACTTC
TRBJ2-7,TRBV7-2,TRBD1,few,CASSLDRGPYEQYF,TGTGCCAGCAGCTTAGACAGGGGCCCCTACGAGCAGTACTTC
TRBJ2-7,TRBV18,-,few,CASSTLLSGTAYEQYF,TGTGCCAGCTCCACCCTGCTATCCGGGACGGCCTACGAGCAGTACTTC
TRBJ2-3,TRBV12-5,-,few,CASGTSTDTQYF,TGTGCTAGTGGTACCAGTACAGATACGCAGTATTTT
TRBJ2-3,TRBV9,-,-,CASSVPKRTVSTDTQYF,TGTGCCAGCAGCGTGCCCAAACGGACAGTAAGCACAGATACGCAGTATTTT
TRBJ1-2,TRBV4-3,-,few,CASSQDFYYGYTF,TGCGCCAGCAGCCAAGACTTTTACTATGGCTACACCTTC
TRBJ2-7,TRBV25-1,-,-,CASSDNQYSYEQYF,TGTGCCAGCAGTGATAACCAATATTCCTACGAGCAGTACTTC
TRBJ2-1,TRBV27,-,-,CASSWDGYNEQFF,TGTGCCAGCAGTTGGGACGGCTACAATGAGCAGTTCTTC
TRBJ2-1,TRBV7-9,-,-,CASTLPARDEQFF,TGTGCCAGCACCCTCCCCGCAAGGGATGAGCAGTTCTTC
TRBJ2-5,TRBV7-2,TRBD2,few,CASSLELAYQETQYF,TGTGCCAGCAGCTTAGAACTAGCGTACCAAGAGACCCAGTACTTC
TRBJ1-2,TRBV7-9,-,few,CASSRVNYGYTF,TGTGCCAGCTCTCGGGTGAACTATGGCTACACCTTC
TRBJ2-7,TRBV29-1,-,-,CSVGIGSYYEQYF,TGCAGCGTTGGAATAGGGTCCTACTACGAGCAGTACTTC
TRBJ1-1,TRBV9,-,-,CASSAQRGASTEAFF,TGTGCCAGCAGCGCCCAACGGGGGGCAAGCACTGAAGCTTTCTTT
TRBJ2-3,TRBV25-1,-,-,CASSLPRGADTQYF,TGTGCCAGCAGTCTCCCGAGAGGGGCAGATACGCAGTATTTT
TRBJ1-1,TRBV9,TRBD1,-,CASSTGQGTEAFF,TGTGCCAGCAGCACCGGACAGGGAACTGAAGCTTTCTTT
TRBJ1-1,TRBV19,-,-,CASSLRVNTEAFF,TGTGCCAGTAGTCTGAGGGTGAACACTGAAGCTTTCTTT
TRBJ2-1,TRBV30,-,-,CAWIGVSYNEQFF,TGTGCCTGGATTGGGGTTTCCTACAATGAGCAGTTCTTC
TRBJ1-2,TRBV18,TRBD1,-,CASSPRQGDGYTF,TGTGCCAGCTCTCCTAGACAGGGAGATGGCTACACCTTC
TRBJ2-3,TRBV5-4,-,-,CASSLTGSTDTQYF,TGTGCCAGCAGCTTGACAGGGAGCACAGATACGCAGTATTTT
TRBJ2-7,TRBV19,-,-,CASSRRDSYEQYF,TGTGCCAGTAGTAGACGGGACTCCTACGAGCAGTACTTC
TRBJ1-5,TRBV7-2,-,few,CASSSKGRQGGNQPQHF,TGTGCCAGCAGCTCCAAGGGAAGGCAGGGCGGGAATCAGCCCCAGCATTTT
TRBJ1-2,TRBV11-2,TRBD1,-,CASSGRTGGGYTF,TGTGCCAGCAGCGGAAGGACAGGTGGTGGCTACACCTTC
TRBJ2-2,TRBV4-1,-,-,CASSQVKGALTGELFF,TGCGCCAGCAGCCAAGTAAAGGGAGCATTGACCGGGGAGCTGTTTTTT
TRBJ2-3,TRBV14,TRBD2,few,CASSQESGRAEDTQYF,TGTGCCAGCAGCCAAGAGAGCGGGAGGGCGGAAGATACGCAGTATTTT
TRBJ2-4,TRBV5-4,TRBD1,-,CASSTQGAANIQYF,TGTGCCAGCAGCACACAGGGGGCGGCAAACATTCAGTACTTC